This T cell receptor beta chain was recovered during a study of tumour-infiltrating T cells in Burkitt lymphoma. Study-wide background: Productive clonality predicted overall and progression-free survival.

The CDR3 is 14 amino acids. Trimming pared 1 base from V and 3 bases from J, leaving 8 bases between. Looked up from germline, CDR1 is SGHAT and CDR2 is FQNNGV. Assay used: immunoSEQ multiplex PCR; TCRdb lists only in-frame clones, some missing. Altogether 15,000 to 20,000 clones are present, just under 80% being singletons, with the ten largest covering 2.1%. The rearrangement links TRBV11-2 to TRBJ2-3, with D perhaps TRBD1 (5 bases). The sequencing input was tumor tissue. The clonotype originates from a human donor with diffuse large B-cell lymphoma. CDR3 nucleotides: TGTGCCAGCAGCTTAGCAAGGGGTACAGATACGCAGTATTTT. Translated: CASSLARGTDTQYF. The full variable domain, with the rest looked up from reference TRBV11-2 and TRBJ2-3, is EAGVAQSPRYKIIEKRQSVAFWCNPISGHATLYWYQQILGQGPKLLIQFQNNGVVDDSQLPKDRFSAERLKGVDSTLKIQPAKLEDSAVYLCASSLARGTDTQYFGPGTRLTVL.